Listed below are T cell receptor beta chains from one sample, sequenced in a study of blood T cell repertoires in COVID-19. The protocol was immunoSEQ multiplex PCR, while the TCRdb copy is restricted to in-frame clones and leaves out a portion. The sample yields roughly 59,000 clones, around 79% seen once. Sequenced material: peripheral blood. These TCRs come from a human donor in a cohort sampled during active COVID-19. Each CDR3 is given with its conserved first and last residue. Fields, in order: CDR3 protein, CDR3 DNA, clone size, J gene, D gene, V gene, CDR3 length. The D gene is left open where the match is weak. Size values are once, few and many counts, or a class for expanded clones, and some rows have none.

CDR3: CSAERGAGELFF
DNA: TGCAGCGCTGAACGGGGGGCCGGGGAGCTGTTTTTT
size: -
J: TRBJ2-2
D: TRBD2
V: TRBV29-1
length: 12

CDR3: CASSQDLSGRPFSTF
DNA: TGTGCCAGCAGCCAAGATTTGTCAGGGCGGCCATTTAGCACCTTC
size: few
J: TRBJ1-2
D: -
V: TRBV3-1/TRBV3-2
length: 15

CDR3: CASSLRGEETQYF
DNA: TGTGCCAGCAGCCTCAGGGGGGAAGAGACCCAGTACTTC
size: -
J: TRBJ2-5
D: -
V: TRBV7-8
length: 13

CDR3: CASRPEGVSNEQFF
DNA: TGTGCCAGCAGACCTGAGGGGGTGTCCAATGAGCAGTTCTTC
size: -
J: TRBJ2-1
D: -
V: TRBV3-1/TRBV3-2
length: 14

CDR3: CASSQGMQAFF
DNA: TGCGCCAGCAGTCAGGGGATGCAAGCTTTCTTT
size: -
J: TRBJ1-1
D: -
V: TRBV5-1
length: 11

CDR3: CASSSFRDRAYEQYF
DNA: TGTGCCAGCAGCTCATTCCGGGACAGGGCCTACGAGCAGTACTTC
size: -
J: TRBJ2-7
D: TRBD1
V: TRBV5-6
length: 15

CDR3: CASAPFGTGGFNTEAFF
DNA: TGTGCCAGCGCCCCATTTGGTACAGGCGGTTTCAACACTGAAGCTTTCTTT
size: -
J: TRBJ1-1
D: -
V: TRBV19
length: 17

CDR3: CASSPRDSSYGYTF
DNA: TGTGCCAGCAGCCCCCGGGACAGCTCCTATGGCTACACCTTC
size: -
J: TRBJ1-2
D: TRBD1
V: TRBV7-2
length: 14

CDR3: CASSSQAAGYNSPLHF
DNA: TGTGCCAGCAGCTCACAGGCGGCTGGCTATAATTCACCCCTCCACTTT
size: -
J: TRBJ1-6
D: -
V: TRBV7-2
length: 16

CDR3: CASSVRETQYF
DNA: TGTGCCAGCAGCGTACGGGAGACCCAGTACTTC
size: -
J: TRBJ2-5
D: -
V: TRBV6-5
length: 11

CDR3: CASSLYSVRHYGYTF
DNA: TGTGCCAGCAGCTTGTATTCGGTGCGCCACTATGGCTACACCTTC
size: -
J: TRBJ1-2
D: -
V: TRBV5-4
length: 15

CDR3: CASSLRSGEIYNEQFF
DNA: TGTGCCAGCAGCTTAAGGAGCGGGGAGATATACAATGAGCAGTTCTTC
size: -
J: TRBJ2-1
D: TRBD2
V: TRBV7-3
length: 16

CDR3: CASSLAGYGYTF
DNA: TGTGCCAGCAGCTTGGCGGGCTATGGCTACACCTTC
size: -
J: TRBJ1-2
D: -
V: TRBV5-6
length: 12

CDR3: CASSYPGQQPQHF
DNA: TGTGCCAGCAGTTACCCTGGGCAACAGCCCCAGCATTTT
size: -
J: TRBJ1-5
D: -
V: TRBV6-6
length: 13